One sample yielded the 12 T cell receptor beta chains listed below, sequenced in a study of T cells after yellow fever vaccination. MiXCR, run by TCRdb on the 5' RACE reads, gives a single entry per CDR3 protein. The sample has approximately 170,000 distinct CDR3 sequences, approximately 11% seen once; the top ten hold 36%. Sample: CD8+ T cells sorted from PBMCs, taken 15 days after the yellow fever booster vaccination. Receptors originate from a young man who received the YFV17D yellow fever vaccine.

This clonotype was recorded a few times. V is TRBV4-1 and J is TRBJ1-2; D unclear. The ends were cut back, 0 bases at V and 0 bases at J, with 17 bases in the middle. Germline-derived CDR1 and CDR2 are MGHRA and YSYEKL. CDR3 length equals 18 residues. The CDR3, as DNA: TGCGCCAGCAGCCAAGATGCTGGGCCGGGTTCGGCTAACTATGGCTACACCTTC. Its protein is CASSQDAGPGSANYGYTF.

The table lists this clonotype with a few counts. One end of the junction varies from germline; a read error may be responsible. The J gene is TRBJ2-3, the V gene TRBV29-1, with TRBD2 matching 9 bases. The length of the CDR3 is 15 residues. CDR1 SQVTM and CDR2 ANQGSEA come from the germline V gene. CDR3 region: CSFDGPSGGTDTQYF. The DNA of the CDR3 is TGCAGCTTTGACGGCCCTAGCGGGGGCACAGATACGCAGTATTTT.

This clonotype was picked up a small number of times. The V call is TRBV11-2, the J call TRBJ2-3, with D perhaps matching TRBD2 (7 bases). This CDR3 contains 12 residues. V dropped 6 bases and J dropped 10 bases, with 14 bases sitting between them. CDR1 is SGHAT and CDR2 is FQNNGV in the germline V gene. The CDR3: CASSQEGGAQYF. CDR3 nucleotides: TGTGCCAGCAGTCAAGAGGGGGGGGCGCAGTATTTT.

V gene TRBV4-1 combines with J gene TRBJ2-4; D is uncertain. V gave up 4 bases and J gave up 2 bases, with 9 bases separating them. CDR1 MGHRA and CDR2 YSYEKL come from the germline V gene. The CDR3 has 14 amino acids. The CDR3 loop is CASSPWAPKNIQYF. The CDR3, as DNA: TGCGCCAGCAGCCCATGGGCACCCAAAAACATTCAGTACTTC.

This clonotype has a single count. The chain combines TRBV6-5 with TRBJ2-7; 9 bases agree with TRBD2. The ends lost 2 bases at V and 3 bases at J; junction bases unmatched: 11. The CDR3 is 17 residues long. Germline CDR1 reads MNHEY; CDR2 reads SVGAGI. The CDR3 loop reads CASSYSRVAGDFYEQYF. As DNA, the CDR3 is TGTGCCAGCAGTTACAGCCGGGTAGCGGGGGATTTCTACGAGCAGTACTTC.

This clonotype was picked up many times. V gene TRBV5-1 combines with J gene TRBJ2-3; 9 nucleotides match TRBD1. The CDR3 totals 14 residues. The trim removed 4 bases at V and 5 bases at J, leaving 5 bases unmatched. Germline V gene sequence: CDR1 SGHRS, CDR2 YFSETQ. As DNA, the CDR3 is TGCGCCAGCAGCACCGGACAGGGGATAGATACGCAGTATTTT. Its protein is CASSTGQGIDTQYF.

This clonotype came up a few times. The V gene is TRBV6-2 or TRBV6-3, the J gene TRBJ2-3; 9 positions match TRBD2. From germline, CDR1 is MNHEY and CDR2 SVGEGT. With 6 bases clipped from V and 3 bases from J, the junction kept 4 bases outside the gene matches. CDR3 length: 14 residues. The DNA for the CDR3 is TGTGCCAGCAGGCTAGCGGGGCAGACAGATACGCAGTATTTT. It yields the protein CASRLAGQTDTQYF.

The V and J genes are TRBV7-9 and TRBJ2-5; 7 bases are a match to TRBD1. The CDR3 is 16 residues long. The V segment lost 1 base and the J segment 5 bases; nucleotides outside the gene matches: 10. The germline V gene encodes CDR1 SEHNR and CDR2 FQNEAQ (reference sequence). CDR3 amino acids: CASSLVGNRGLETQYF. The CDR3, as DNA: TGTGCCAGCAGCTTAGTGGGTAACAGGGGCCTCGAGACCCAGTACTTC.

V usage is TRBV6-1 and J usage is TRBJ2-7; D is ambiguous. Trimming took 10 bases from V and 1 from J, leaving 17 bases between them. The CDR3 sequence is 14 residues long. Germline V CDR1 and CDR2: MNHNS, SASEGT. The CDR3 sequence: CATLDFPQSYEQYV. In DNA form, the CDR3 reads TGTGCCACCCTAGACTTTCCCCAATCCTACGAGCAGTACGTC.

This clonotype was seen more than once but under ten times. The chain links TRBV7-2 to TRBJ2-1; the D gene could be TRBD1 or TRBD2 (5 bases each). This CDR3 has 13 amino acids. Trimming removed 1 base at V and 10 bases at J, with 11 bases between. Per the germline V gene, CDR1 is SGHTA and CDR2 is FQGNSA. The CDR3 sequence is CASSLGGFWEQFF. CDR3 nucleotides: TGTGCCAGCAGCTTAGGGGGGTTCTGGGAGCAGTTCTTC.

The genes are TRBV27 and TRBJ1-2; 11 bases align to TRBD1. CDR1 MNHEY and CDR2 SMNVEV come from the germline V gene (reference sequence). V gave up 6 bases and J gave up 6 bases; unmatched junction bases: 6. The CDR3 spans 14 residues. In DNA, the CDR3 is TGTGCCAGCAGAAGGGACAGGGGGATGGATGGCTACACCTTC. Translating it yields CASRRDRGMDGYTF.

The rearrangement links TRBV11-2 to TRBJ2-7, with 8 bases fitting TRBD2. V was pared by 5 bases and J by 1 base, with 10 bases of the junction left unmatched. CDR3 length: 16 amino acids. Germline loops: CDR1 SGHAT, CDR2 FQNNGV. The CDR3 region is CASSPGGGGASYEQYV. CDR3 bases: TGTGCCAGCAGCCCGGGGGGGGGCGGGGCATCCTACGAGCAGTACGTC.